The present entry profiles one T cell receptor beta chain with its context. This entry comes from a study of blood T cell repertoires in COVID-19. Study-level information: The samples span acute and convalescent COVID-19 from the United States, Italy and Spain. Sample material is recorded as cDNA or gDNA derived from T cells, B-cell-depleted T cells, or PBMCs.

Here immunoSEQ multiplex PCR was the method, and the copy in TCRdb shows in-frame clones only, minus some. The top ten hold 13% of the sample, which has more than 40,000 clones, around 90% seen once. In germline, CDR1 is SGHDN, CDR2 FVKESK. The junction had 17 bases not matched to a gene; V was cut back by 1 base and J by 5 bases. CDR3 length: 19 residues. This chain connects TRBV14 to TRBJ2-1, with TRBD2 identical over 7 bases. Specimen: peripheral blood. This clonotype was obtained from a man older than 75 with acute or convalescent COVID-19. CDR3 residues: CASSQVSGLVVWADNEQFF. CDR3 in DNA: TGTGCCAGCAGCCAAGTTTCCGGACTAGTTGTTTGGGCGGACAATGAGCAGTTCTTC.